This T cell receptor beta chain was retrieved from a study of vaccination and CD4 T cells after COVID-19. Regarding treatment: roughly nine-day PBMC culture with coronavirus spike peptide pools or control peptides (ViraFEST assay). Collection of the unexposed donor's CD4+ T cells took place before the COVID-19 pandemic (2011-2018). Before TCRs were sequenced, ViraFEST expanded antigen-specific T cells with peptide pools. Sequenced with the Oncomine TCR Beta short-read assay was DNA taken from cultured CD4+ T cells. Once CD4+ T cells had been cultured, genomic DNA was extracted from them. TCRdb reprocessed the PCR reads via MiXCR and lists one record per CDR3 protein. The table has several thousand distinct CDR3 sequences, around half seen once. Trimming took off 5 bases at V and 9 bases at J, with 17 bases between the two ends. The germline gives CDR1 MNHEY, CDR2 SMNVEV (reference sequence). The CDR3 totals 15 residues.

With regard to this clonotype: Its specificity is not known.

General study points: There were relatively few convalescent patients studied, and there were no early post-infection timepoints.

Sample: CD4+ T cells from blood, cultured in vitro. This TCR derives from a human donor in good health. The V call is TRBV27, the J call TRBJ1-6; D remains unclear. The CDR3 loop reads CASSRSPLGGSPLHF. The CDR3 nucleotides read TGTGCCAGCAGTCGAAGTCCCCTCGGCGGTTCACCCCTCCACTTT.